This paragraph covers one T cell receptor beta chain sequence. Its specificity is unknown. This CDR3 has 17 amino acids. Germline values: CDR1 MNHEY, CDR2 SMNVEV (reference sequence). Losses at the gene ends were 0 bases for V and 4 bases for J; bases not matched to a gene: 8. Healthy Caucasian individuals from Russia aged roughly 6 to 100 were enrolled as donors. The amount of total RNA extracted per sample was at least 6 micrograms. This entry comes from a study of blood T cells in healthy people across ages. For the study at large: Roughly one uniquely barcoded beta molecule per two T cells was captured.

General observations from the study: Those diversity estimates obtained from one million T cells were thought to be underestimates.

Combining a sample-barcoded 5' primer with a J-beta primer mix, a second PCR ran for roughly 7 to 11 cycles. TCRdb re-analysed the 5' RACE reads in MiXCR, keeping a single row per CDR3 protein. The sample has about 650,000 distinct CDR3 sequences, 52% seen once. This clonotype originated in a woman aged 80 or over in good health. The chain is built from TRBV27 and TRBJ1-2; TRBD1 aligns across 10 bases. Specimen: blood. The CDR3 loop reads CASSLSQTGGGSYGYTF. As DNA, the CDR3 is TGTGCCAGCAGTTTATCCCAGACAGGGGGCGGCAGCTATGGCTACACCTTC.